This entry describes one TCR delta chain. What it binds is not known. The protein in TCRdb stems from a much larger clone and differs at residue 7 from this DNA's translation, likely a read error; here the protein is translated from the DNA. TCRdb processed the multiplex PCR reads again with the CATT caller. The table shows around 4,200 delta-chain clones, with approximately 1% occurring only once. The data derive from a study of gamma delta lymphoproliferative disorders and STAT genes. Study information: Each gamma-chain library started from at least 50 ng of genomic DNA, using the LymphoTrack Dx TCRG Assay.

Sequencing used genomic DNA taken from PBMCs of patients and controls. Overall study results and limits: Controls likely had mixed maturation stages, while leukemic cells were mostly terminal effectors.

J was trimmed by 7 bases and V by 2 bases; bases with no gene match: 14. The germline CDR1 and CDR2 sequences are GEAIGNYY and EKD. The CDR3 runs 16 residues. The TCR comes from a human donor in good health. The sequenced sample consisted of blood. The chain recombines TRDV2 with TRDJ1; the match to TRDD3 covers 8 bases. DNA for the CDR3: TGTGCCTGTGACAAGGTAGAGGGATACGACCCCGCTAAACTCATCTTT. It codes for CACDKVEGYDPAKLIF.